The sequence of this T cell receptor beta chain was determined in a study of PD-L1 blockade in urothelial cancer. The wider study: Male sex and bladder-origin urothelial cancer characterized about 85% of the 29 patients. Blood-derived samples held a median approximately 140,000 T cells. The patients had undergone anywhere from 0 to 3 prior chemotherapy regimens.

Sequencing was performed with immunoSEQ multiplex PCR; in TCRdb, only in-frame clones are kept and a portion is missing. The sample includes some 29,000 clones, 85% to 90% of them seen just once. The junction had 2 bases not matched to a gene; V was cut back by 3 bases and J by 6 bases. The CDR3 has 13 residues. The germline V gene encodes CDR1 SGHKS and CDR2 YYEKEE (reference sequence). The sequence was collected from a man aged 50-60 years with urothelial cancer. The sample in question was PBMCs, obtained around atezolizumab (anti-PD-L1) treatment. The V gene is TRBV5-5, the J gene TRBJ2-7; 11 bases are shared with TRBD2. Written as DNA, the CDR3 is TGTGCCAGCAGCTGGGGACTAGCGGCCGAGCAGTACTTC. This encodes CASSWGLAAEQYF.